This is a list of T cell receptor beta chains from one sample in a study of blood T cell repertoires in COVID-19. This table comes from immunoSEQ multiplex PCR, and its TCRdb copy is limited to in-frame clones, with some not included. The sample holds a few hundred thousand clones; 75% to 90% are singletons and the top ten take approximately 1%. The sample consisted of PBMCs or T cells enriched from blood (not recorded which). These TCRs come from a man between 18 and 29 years old who had recovered from COVID-19. The conserved cysteine and the conserved F or W are not part of the CDR3 here. Fields, in order: J gene, V gene, CDR3 protein.

J gene: TRBJ2-1; V gene: TRBV18; CDR3 protein: ASSPQAGYSYNEQF
J gene: TRBJ1-2; V gene: TRBV10-3; CDR3 protein: AIRGTGDLYGYT
J gene: TRBJ1-1; V gene: TRBV19; CDR3 protein: ASSLQGMNTEAF
J gene: TRBJ2-3; V gene: TRBV6-2/TRBV6-3; CDR3 protein: ASSYLAGETLYLSTQY
J gene: TRBJ2-3; V gene: TRBV6-4; CDR3 protein: ASSESPEGQGGDTQY
J gene: TRBJ1-6; V gene: TRBV5-1; CDR3 protein: ASSIQQGSTSPLH
J gene: TRBJ1-3; V gene: TRBV7-9; CDR3 protein: ASSLVRVAGNTIY
J gene: TRBJ2-1; V gene: TRBV5-1; CDR3 protein: ASSLWTSINEQF
J gene: TRBJ2-1; V gene: TRBV7-9; CDR3 protein: ASSHGRGHSYNEQF
J gene: TRBJ2-7; V gene: TRBV6-2/TRBV6-3; CDR3 protein: ASSYGTGSHYEQY
J gene: TRBJ2-7; V gene: TRBV3-1/TRBV3-2; CDR3 protein: ASSQGDRILSYEQY
J gene: TRBJ1-1; V gene: TRBV5-6; CDR3 protein: ASSWASTEAF
J gene: TRBJ2-7; V gene: TRBV6-5; CDR3 protein: ASTRQGRFR
J gene: TRBJ2-4; V gene: TRBV28; CDR3 protein: ASNYQGAKNIQY
J gene: TRBJ1-2; V gene: TRBV28; CDR3 protein: ASSLAGANYGYT
J gene: TRBJ2-1; V gene: TRBV4-1; CDR3 protein: ASSQVLAGGPEQF
J gene: TRBJ1-1; V gene: TRBV9; CDR3 protein: ASSVGMGNTEAF
J gene: TRBJ1-6; V gene: TRBV7-9; CDR3 protein: ASSPGQHSPLH
J gene: TRBJ1-6; V gene: TRBV28; CDR3 protein: ASSSLGGGSSYNSPLH
J gene: TRBJ2-1; V gene: TRBV4-2; CDR3 protein: ASSQYTGTSSEQF
J gene: TRBJ1-3; V gene: TRBV19; CDR3 protein: ASGGGYSGNTIY
J gene: TRBJ1-3; V gene: TRBV25-1; CDR3 protein: ASTPTASSGNTIY
J gene: TRBJ1-2; V gene: TRBV30; CDR3 protein: AWTRQEGARGYT
J gene: TRBJ2-1; V gene: TRBV9; CDR3 protein: ASSAGGLAGGSYNEQF
J gene: TRBJ1-5; V gene: TRBV5-5; CDR3 protein: ASRSTDLSNQPQH
J gene: TRBJ1-3; V gene: TRBV2; CDR3 protein: ASRTGTGVSGNTIY
J gene: TRBJ1-2; V gene: TRBV6-5; CDR3 protein: ASSYSGRSYGYT
J gene: TRBJ1-4; V gene: TRBV5-1; CDR3 protein: ASSQLRDRAEKLF
J gene: TRBJ2-5; V gene: TRBV7-2; CDR3 protein: ASSLRWGDRETQY
J gene: TRBJ1-3; V gene: TRBV18; CDR3 protein: ASSPSGLGNTIY
J gene: TRBJ1-2; V gene: TRBV5-1; CDR3 protein: ASSSGQGEGYT
J gene: TRBJ2-1; V gene: TRBV6-5; CDR3 protein: ASSYGGGRSYNEQF
J gene: TRBJ1-5; V gene: TRBV11-2; CDR3 protein: ASSSTGVGPQH
J gene: TRBJ2-1; V gene: TRBV25-1; CDR3 protein: ASSEGTGRRNEQF
J gene: TRBJ2-1; V gene: TRBV27; CDR3 protein: ASSSAGTSDVDEQF
J gene: TRBJ1-6; V gene: TRBV18; CDR3 protein: ASSKTGMTAEALH
J gene: TRBJ1-5; V gene: TRBV7-8; CDR3 protein: ASSLATGVSNQPQH
J gene: TRBJ2-5; V gene: TRBV18; CDR3 protein: ASSPQAGRETQY
J gene: TRBJ1-5; V gene: TRBV19; CDR3 protein: ASSINRGNQPQH